This is a list of T cell receptor beta chains from one sample in a study of blood T cells in healthy people across ages. TCRdb re-called the 5' RACE reads through MiXCR, storing one row per CDR3 protein. Counted here are hundreds of thousands of distinct CDR3 sequences, approximately 50% occurring once; the ten biggest clones make up around a third. The sequenced material came from blood. The source of these receptors is an older woman in good health. CDR3s include the opening cysteine and the closing phenylalanine or tryptophan. The D gene is left open where the match is weak. Only some rows state a clone size, as once, few, many or a class for expanded clones.

abundance	v_gene	d_gene	j_gene	CDR3nt	CDR3aa
.	TRBV4-1	.	TRBJ2-7	TGCGCCCGCAGCCAAGCTCCGAACTTGGAGCAGTACTTC	CARSQAPNLEQYF
.	TRBV20-1	.	TRBJ2-5	TGCAGTGCTAGATCCACCGGGACCATCAATGAGCAGTACTTC	CSARSTGTINEQYF
.	TRBV4-1	.	TRBJ2-1	TGCGCCAGCAGCCTCACGGTAGCCCTCTCCTACAATGAGCAGTTCTTC	CASSLTVALSYNEQFF
.	TRBV28	TRBD1	TRBJ2-7	TGTGCCAGCGACACCGGGACAGGGGGCTGGGAGCAGTACTTC	CASDTGTGGWEQYF
few	TRBV10-3	TRBD1	TRBJ2-7	TGTGCCATCAGTGAGCAGGGGGACAGGTCCTACGAGCAGTACTTC	CAISEQGDRSYEQYF
.	TRBV28	.	TRBJ2-7	TGTGCCAGCAGTCCCCGGCCAGGGTCCAACTCCTACGAGCAGTACTTC	CASSPRPGSNSYEQYF
few	TRBV12-3/TRBV12-4	.	TRBJ2-7	TGTGCCAGCAGGGTACAGGGGACTGTGGACGAGCAGTACTTC	CASRVQGTVDEQYF
.	TRBV10-3	.	TRBJ1-2	TGTGCCATCAGTGAGTCTGGGGGCAACTATGGCTACACCTTC	CAISESGGNYGYTF
few	TRBV7-2	.	TRBJ1-2	TGTGCCAGCAGCCCACGGACCCCCTATGGCTACACCTTC	CASSPRTPYGYTF
.	TRBV6-5	TRBD1	TRBJ2-2	TGTGCCGCTAGGACAGGCCGGAACACCGGGGAGCTGTTTTTT	CAARTGRNTGELFF
.	TRBV4-2	.	TRBJ1-2	TGTGCCAGCAGCCAAGATTGGGCGGTATATGGCTACACCTTC	CASSQDWAVYGYTF
.	TRBV29-1	.	TRBJ1-5	TGCAGCGTCCAGACAGCCAATCAGCCCCAGCATTTT	CSVQTANQPQHF
.	TRBV7-9	.	TRBJ2-3	TGTGCCAGCAGCCCCGGTGGGGGAGTGCATACGCAGTATTTT	CASSPGGGVHTQYF
once	TRBV5-1	.	TRBJ1-1	TGCGCCAGCAGCTTGGGAGCGCAAAACTTCGGGAACACTGAAGCTTTCTTT	CASSLGAQNFGNTEAFF
.	TRBV7-9	.	TRBJ2-3	TGTGCCAGCAACTATTTAGGGACTCGCACAGATACGCAGTATTTT	CASNYLGTRTDTQYF
.	TRBV12-3/TRBV12-4	TRBD1	TRBJ1-2	TGTGCCAGCAGTCCTACAGGGGGTAATTTCTATGGCTACACCTTC	CASSPTGGNFYGYTF
few	TRBV9	.	TRBJ2-6	TGTGCCAGCAGCGTAGGCAGTCCTGGGGCCAACGTCCTGACTTTC	CASSVGSPGANVLTF
.	TRBV11-2	.	TRBJ2-3	TGTGCCTGCAGCTTAGGGGCCCTAGGGACGGACAACACAGATACGCAGTATTTT	CACSLGALGTDNTDTQYF
.	TRBV6-5	.	TRBJ1-6	TGTGCCAGCAGTTACTCGTGGGCCAAGCCCCCGAATTCACCCCTCCACTTT	CASSYSWAKPPNSPLHF
.	TRBV5-1	.	TRBJ1-5	TGCGCCGGCAGCTTGGTCCCGACAGGCGTTAGCAATCAGCCCCAGCATTTT	CAGSLVPTGVSNQPQHF
few	TRBV29-1	TRBD1	TRBJ1-1	TGCAGCGTTGCTCAACAGGGGAAGAACACTGAAGCTTTCTTT	CSVAQQGKNTEAFF
.	TRBV7-2	TRBD1	TRBJ2-1	TGTGCCAGCAGCTACCAGGGACAGGGGACAAACAATAAGCAGTTCTTC	CASSYQGQGTNNKQFF
.	TRBV9	.	TRBJ2-7	TGTGCCAGCAGGCCGCCAAGGGCCTACGTTGCAGCCTACGAGCAGTACTTC	CASRPPRAYVAAYEQYF
.	TRBV12-3/TRBV12-4	.	TRBJ2-3	TGTGCCAGCAGTCCACAGGGGAGGCACACAGATACGCAGTATTTT	CASSPQGRHTDTQYF